These T cell receptor beta chains were read from a single sample in a study of siplizumab effects on memory and regulatory T cells. Profiled with immunoSEQ multiplex PCR; TCRdb holds only in-frame clones, not every one. The table shows some 87,000 clones, with about 90% occurring only once. Sequenced sample: CD4+ T cells sorted from blood. These receptors were obtained from a human donor in good health. CDR3s include the opening cysteine and the closing phenylalanine or tryptophan. The D gene is left open where the match is weak. The size of a clone is reported for some rows only, either as once, few or many, or as a class for expanded clones.

d_gene: NA; v_gene: TRBV19; j_gene: TRBJ1-1; abundance: NA; CDR3aa: CASSVARGTEAFF; CDR3nt: TGTGCCAGTAGCGTGGCCCGGGGCACTGAAGCTTTCTTT
d_gene: TRBD1; v_gene: TRBV19; j_gene: TRBJ1-1; abundance: NA; CDR3aa: CASSFTGGEGRIEAFF; CDR3nt: TGTGCCAGTAGTTTCACAGGGGGAGAAGGAAGAATTGAAGCTTTCTTT
d_gene: NA; v_gene: TRBV25-1; j_gene: TRBJ2-7; abundance: NA; CDR3aa: CASSEYPWTDSYEQYF; CDR3nt: TGTGCCAGCAGTGAATACCCCTGGACGGATTCCTACGAGCAGTACTTC
d_gene: TRBD1; v_gene: TRBV11-2; j_gene: TRBJ2-7; abundance: NA; CDR3aa: CASTKLRGPSYEQYF; CDR3nt: TGTGCCAGCACCAAACTCAGGGGGCCTTCATACGAGCAGTACTTC
d_gene: NA; v_gene: TRBV5-1; j_gene: TRBJ1-4; abundance: NA; CDR3aa: CASRAQTNEKLFF; CDR3nt: TGCGCCAGCAGGGCTCAGACTAATGAAAAACTGTTTTTT
d_gene: NA; v_gene: TRBV7-2; j_gene: TRBJ2-4; abundance: once; CDR3aa: CASSRRRDKNIQYF; CDR3nt: TGTGCCAGCAGCCGCCGGCGCGACAAAAACATTCAGTACTTC
d_gene: TRBD1; v_gene: TRBV5-4; j_gene: TRBJ1-6; abundance: NA; CDR3aa: CASSLPRGTADNSPLHF; CDR3nt: TGTGCCAGCAGCTTACCCCGGGGGACAGCCGATAATTCACCCCTCCACTTT
d_gene: TRBD1; v_gene: TRBV6-1; j_gene: TRBJ2-1; abundance: NA; CDR3aa: CASSEPGTGVANEQFF; CDR3nt: TGTGCCAGCAGTGAACCAGGCACAGGGGTTGCGAATGAGCAGTTCTTC
d_gene: NA; v_gene: TRBV10-3; j_gene: TRBJ1-3; abundance: NA; CDR3aa: CAISDGSGNTIYF; CDR3nt: TGTGCCATCAGTGATGGCTCTGGAAACACCATATATTTT
d_gene: NA; v_gene: TRBV5-1; j_gene: TRBJ2-2; abundance: NA; CDR3aa: CASSLNRAKDPGELFF; CDR3nt: TGCGCCAGCAGCTTGAACAGGGCAAAAGACCCCGGGGAGCTGTTTTTT
d_gene: NA; v_gene: TRBV5-1; j_gene: TRBJ2-3; abundance: once; CDR3aa: CASSLVEADTQYF; CDR3nt: TGCGCCAGCAGCTTGGTAGAGGCAGATACGCAGTATTTT
d_gene: NA; v_gene: TRBV5-1; j_gene: TRBJ2-5; abundance: NA; CDR3aa: CASSLDGWPGQETQYF; CDR3nt: TGCGCCAGCAGCTTGGACGGATGGCCGGGCCAAGAGACCCAGTACTTC
d_gene: NA; v_gene: TRBV30; j_gene: TRBJ1-6; abundance: NA; CDR3aa: CAWSVRTRDNSPLHF; CDR3nt: TGTGCCTGGAGTGTACGGACAAGAGATAATTCACCCCTCCACTTT
d_gene: NA; v_gene: TRBV19; j_gene: TRBJ1-5; abundance: NA; CDR3aa: CASSSQGGSNQPQHF; CDR3nt: TGTGCCAGTAGTTCCCAGGGTGGGAGCAATCAGCCCCAGCATTTT
d_gene: TRBD1; v_gene: TRBV5-1; j_gene: TRBJ2-2; abundance: NA; CDR3aa: CASSPRQGDTGELFF; CDR3nt: TGCGCCAGCAGCCCACGACAGGGAGACACCGGGGAGCTGTTTTTT
d_gene: TRBD1; v_gene: TRBV5-6; j_gene: TRBJ1-6; abundance: NA; CDR3aa: CASSLRRDRGTPYNSPLHF; CDR3nt: TGTGCCAGCAGCCTTCGGCGGGACAGGGGAACCCCTTATAATTCACCCCTCCACTTT
d_gene: NA; v_gene: TRBV28; j_gene: TRBJ2-1; abundance: NA; CDR3aa: CASSLFVDYGEQFF; CDR3nt: TGTGCCAGCAGTTTATTTGTAGATTACGGTGAGCAGTTCTTC
d_gene: NA; v_gene: TRBV7-9; j_gene: TRBJ1-3; abundance: NA; CDR3aa: CASSLGPSSGNTIYF; CDR3nt: TGTGCCAGCAGCTTGGGACCGAGCTCTGGAAACACCATATATTTT